The rows below give T cell receptor beta chains drawn from one sample of a study of T cell responses to AZD1222 COVID-19 vaccine. Clones were read by immunoSEQ multiplex PCR, and TCRdb kept only the in-frame ones, dropping some. The sample gives more than 100,000 clones, around 85% of which show up once; approximately 5.9% is in the top ten. Sequenced here: peripheral blood, sampled on day 0 of AZD1222 vaccination. The receptors derive from an adult in good health. CDR3s include the opening cysteine and the closing phenylalanine or tryptophan. D genes are given only for firm matches. Size tells how often a clone was seen (once, few, many) or the class of an expanded clone, and some rows leave it out.

d_call clone_size j_call v_call cdr3_aa cdr3_nt
. . TRBJ1-1 TRBV27 CASSYIWQGEDTEAFF TGTGCCAGCAGTTACATCTGGCAGGGCGAGGACACTGAAGCTTTCTTT
. . TRBJ1-5 TRBV29-1 CSVPAITAPNQPQHF TGCAGCGTCCCCGCTATCACGGCCCCCAATCAGCCCCAGCATTTT
. . TRBJ2-1 TRBV11-2 CASRGPTSSYNEQFF TGTGCCAGCAGAGGACCTACCAGCTCCTACAATGAGCAGTTCTTC
. once TRBJ2-3 TRBV5-4 CASSLPGAQLDTQYF TGTGCCAGCAGCTTGCCCGGGGCGCAGTTAGATACGCAGTATTTT
. . TRBJ2-7 TRBV27 CASSLNRVYEQYF TGTGCCAGCAGTTTAAACAGAGTCTACGAGCAGTACTTC
. . TRBJ1-1 TRBV5-4 CASSLSRDVNTEAFF TGTGCCAGCAGCTTGAGTAGGGACGTGAACACTGAAGCTTTCTTT
. . TRBJ1-2 TRBV20-1 CSASELGGMGYGYTF TGCAGTGCTAGTGAGCTTGGGGGCATGGGCTATGGCTACACCTTC
. few TRBJ1-1 TRBV19 CASSPSWGDTEAFF TGTGCCAGTAGCCCTTCCTGGGGTGACACTGAAGCTTTCTTT
. . TRBJ2-7 TRBV10-2 CASSGPGYEQYF TGCGCCAGCAGTGGCCCAGGATACGAGCAGTACTTC
. . TRBJ1-1 TRBV28 CASSSSRGSESTEAFF TGTGCCAGCAGCTCATCCCGGGGGTCGGAAAGCACTGAAGCTTTCTTT
. . TRBJ1-5 TRBV27 CASSLEGRQPQHF TGTGCCAGCAGTTTAGAGGGGCGTCAGCCCCAGCATTTT
. . TRBJ2-5 TRBV13 CASSFQGGETQYF TGTGCCAGCAGCTTCCAGGGGGGAGAGACCCAGTACTTC
. . TRBJ2-2 TRBV27 CASSYGNTGELFF TGTGCCAGCAGTTACGGGAACACCGGGGAGCTGTTTTTT
. . TRBJ2-2 TRBV4-1 CASSQDYGGANTGELFF TGCGCCAGCAGCCAAGATTACGGCGGGGCGAACACCGGGGAGCTGTTTTTT
. . TRBJ1-2 TRBV30 CAWSSWGSSYTF TGTGCCTGGAGTTCGTGGGGCAGTAGCTACACCTTC
. . TRBJ2-7 TRBV28 CASRGPGRPYEQYF TGTGCCAGCAGGGGCCCGGGACGACCCTACGAGCAGTACTTC
. once TRBJ1-2 TRBV29-1 CSVMSPTSPGYTF TGCAGCGTTATGTCACCCACTTCCCCTGGCTACACCTTC
. . TRBJ1-6 TRBV18 CASSPQPLDSSPLHF TGTGCCAGCTCACCCCAGCCCCTGGACAGTTCACCCCTCCACTTT
TRBD2 . TRBJ2-1 TRBV5-4 CASSSQRGGNEQFF TGTGCCAGCAGTTCCCAGCGGGGGGGCAATGAGCAGTTCTTC
TRBD1 few TRBJ1-2 TRBV4-1 CASSQTGGNYGYTF TGCGCCAGCAGTCAGACAGGGGGCAACTATGGCTACACCTTC
TRBD1 . TRBJ2-7 TRBV6-1 CASSEALGQGTYEQYF TGTGCCAGCAGTGAAGCCCTAGGACAGGGAACCTACGAGCAGTACTTC
TRBD2 . TRBJ2-3 TRBV19 CASSILAGGSTDTQYF TGTGCCAGTAGTATTTTAGCGGGGGGTTCTACAGATACGCAGTATTTT
. . TRBJ1-2 TRBV12-3/TRBV12-4 CASSSSANYGYTF TGTGCCAGCAGTTCTTCAGCTAACTATGGCTACACCTTC
. . TRBJ1-2 TRBV19 CASSIRGNYGYTF TGTGCCAGTAGTATTCGGGGGAACTATGGCTACACCTTC
. . TRBJ2-2 TRBV28 CASSSGSIGGELFF TGTGCCAGCAGTTCGGGGTCAATAGGGGGGGAGCTGTTTTTT
TRBD1 . TRBJ1-2 TRBV28 CASSFRDREHGYTF TGTGCCAGCAGTTTCAGGGACAGGGAACATGGCTACACCTTC
. . TRBJ1-5 TRBV28 CASSPYIQPQHF TGTGCCAGCAGTCCCTATATACAGCCCCAGCATTTT
. . TRBJ1-2 TRBV6-5 CASMLAGGYTF TGTGCCAGCATGTTGGCAGGTGGCTACACCTTC
. . TRBJ1-5 TRBV4-3 CASSQDWAFDQPQHF TGCGCCAGCAGCCAAGATTGGGCTTTCGATCAGCCCCAGCATTTT
. . TRBJ1-5 TRBV28 CASSYNRDLQPQHF TGTGCCAGCAGTTACAACCGGGATCTTCAGCCCCAGCATTTT
TRBD2 . TRBJ2-4 TRBV6-2/TRBV6-3 CASSYEVGGVLAKNIQYF TGTGCCAGCAGTTACGAAGTGGGAGGGGTACTAGCCAAAAACATTCAGTACTTC
. . TRBJ1-5 TRBV7-6 CASSLVGGYSNQPQHF TGTGCCAGCAGCTTAGTCGGCGGTTATAGCAATCAGCCCCAGCATTTT
. . TRBJ1-4 TRBV5-4 CASSLAGGPNEKLFF TGTGCCAGCAGCTTGGCCGGGGGACCAAATGAAAAACTGTTTTTT
. . TRBJ1-3 TRBV7-8 CASGDFSVVDTIYF TGTGCCAGCGGCGACTTCTCCGTCGTGGACACCATATATTTT
TRBD1 few TRBJ2-2 TRBV3-1/TRBV3-2 CASSLRDRTGELFF TGTGCCAGCAGCCTAAGGGACAGAACCGGGGAGCTGTTTTTT